A selection of T cell receptor beta chains follows, all from one sample in a study of T cells in Graves' hyperthyroidism and ophthalmopathy. TCRdb re-derived calls from the multiplex PCR reads in MiXCR, one entry per CDR3 protein. The table shows 500,000 to 800,000 distinct CDR3 sequences, with approximately 42% occurring only once. The specimen was peripheral blood or thyroid tissue (not recorded which). The receptors were sampled from an adult man with Graves' disease, either hyperthyroidism or ophthalmopathy (not recorded which). Both conserved end residues are part of each CDR3. Part of the rows lack a size; the others show once, few, many or a class for expanded clones.

>TRBJ2-6|.|TRBV7-6
CASSFGLAGQYSGANVLTF
>TRBJ1-2|.|TRBV6-1
CASSATLDYGYTF
>TRBJ2-5|few|TRBV12-3/TRBV12-4
CASRNSGGQETQYF
>TRBJ2-7|.|TRBV2
CASRGRNTGELYF
>TRBJ1-1|many|TRBV20-1
CSAVPQVSEAFF
>TRBJ1-2|.|TRBV7-2
CASSPAQGAYGYTF
>TRBJ1-6|.|TRBV2
CASSAVGTGVSPLHF
>TRBJ1-4|.|TRBV7-9
CASSLQGTTNEKLFF
>TRBJ1-1|few|TRBV12-3/TRBV12-4
CASGSLMNTEAFF
>TRBJ1-1|few|TRBV10-2
CASSESVGITEAFF
>TRBJ1-4|.|TRBV29-1
CSVIGQGVGEKLFF
>TRBJ1-5|.|TRBV11-2
CASSLRKGQTQHF
>TRBJ1-4|.|TRBV10-3
CASSPGNRGEKLFF
>TRBJ1-1|few|TRBV29-1
CSVEDPDRDQDRAFF
>TRBJ2-7|.|TRBV20-1
CSAPSLGRDEQYF
>TRBJ1-2|.|TRBV20-1
CSARLSGIYGYTF
>TRBJ2-6|.|TRBV7-9
CASSLQSGRAVSGANVLTF
>TRBJ1-5|.|TRBV7-2
CASSPSVGGPTSNQPQHF
>TRBJ2-7|few|TRBV7-9
CASSFARAISYEQYF
>TRBJ1-5|.|TRBV20-1
CSASEYVSNQPQHF
>TRBJ1-3|.|TRBV13
CASSALTSVSGNTIYF
>TRBJ1-1|.|TRBV6-1
CASRHRNTEAFF
>TRBJ2-7|.|TRBV4-2
CASSHPSGRTPYEQYF
>TRBJ1-3|many|TRBV7-3
CASSWDVGNTIYF
>TRBJ1-1|many|TRBV13
CASSWTGSGGTEAFF
>TRBJ1-1|many|TRBV29-1
CSGNRENTEAFF
>TRBJ1-1|.|TRBV20-1
CSPDRVEDTEAFF
>TRBJ1-6|.|TRBV9
CASSVGDGQINSPLHF